The rows below give T cell receptor beta chains drawn from one sample of a study of T cell clonotyping in hematopoietic cell transplantation. TCRdb's table, derived via immunoSEQ multiplex PCR, lists solely in-frame clones and lacks some. The sample yields 45,000 or so clones, roughly 80% seen once. Source: peripheral blood mononuclear cells, taken before stem cell transplant. These receptors were taken from a man aged 60 to 69 with myelodysplastic syndrome. Some clones in this sample may be carry-over from other donors' samples. The CDR3 runs from the conserved cysteine through the conserved F or W. A D gene is named only where the DNA matches it firmly. Clone size is not always given. Where it is, it says once, few, many or a class for expanded clones.

d_call | clone_size | j_call | v_call | cdr3_length | cdr3_nt | cdr3_aa
- | - | TRBJ1-6 | TRBV28 | 14 | TGTGCCAGCAGTTTATTGGGGGCCAATTCACCCCTCCACTTT | CASSLLGANSPLHF
TRBD1 | once | TRBJ1-6 | TRBV29-1 | 14 | TGCAGCGTCCGGACAGGGGTGACGAATTCACCCCTCCACTTT | CSVRTGVTNSPLHF
TRBD1 | - | TRBJ2-5 | TRBV27 | 17 | TGTGCCAGCAGTTCCGGGGGACAGGTGATGTACCAAGAGACCCAGTACTTC | CASSSGGQVMYQETQYF
TRBD1 | - | TRBJ1-4 | TRBV7-9 | 15 | TGTGCCAGCAGTTGGGGGGGACAGAGTAATGAAAAACTGTTTTTT | CASSWGGQSNEKLFF
- | - | TRBJ2-5 | TRBV7-9 | 13 | TGTGCCAGCAGATTAGGGGGTTCGGAGACCCAGTACTTC | CASRLGGSETQYF
TRBD1 | few | TRBJ2-7 | TRBV27 | 13 | TGTGCCAGCAGCCGCAGGGGGCCCTACGAGCAGTACTTC | CASSRRGPYEQYF
TRBD2 | few | TRBJ2-7 | TRBV6-5 | 15 | TGTGCCAGCAGCCGAAGCGGGGGACCTTCCTACGAGCAGTACTTC | CASSRSGGPSYEQYF
- | - | TRBJ2-6 | TRBV6-6 | 12 | TGTGCCGGGGACTCTGGGGCCAACGTCCTGACTTTC | CAGDSGANVLTF
- | - | TRBJ1-4 | TRBV7-9 | 15 | TGTGCCAGCAGCTCCGAGAGGTCCACTAATGAAAAACTGTTTTTT | CASSSERSTNEKLFF
TRBD2 | - | TRBJ2-5 | TRBV2 | 16 | TGTGCCAGCAGTGAAGCGCTCTTCCTGGGGGGGGAGACCCAGTACTTC | CASSEALFLGGETQYF
- | - | TRBJ1-1 | TRBV19 | 13 | TGTGCCAGTAGTATTTTTAGTGGGGCTGAAGCTTTCTTT | CASSIFSGAEAFF
- | - | TRBJ1-4 | TRBV6-6 | 13 | TGTGCCAGCACCAGGGGTCATAACGAAAAACTGTTTTTT | CASTRGHNEKLFF
- | - | TRBJ2-5 | TRBV30 | 11 | TGTGCCTGGAGTGGTACACGGACCCAGTACTTC | CAWSGTRTQYF
- | - | TRBJ1-1 | TRBV30 | 15 | TGTGCCTCGCGTAGGGGGTGGGAACGGAACACTGAAGCTTTCTTT | CASRRGWERNTEAFF
- | - | TRBJ1-2 | TRBV5-1 | 17 | TGCGCCAGCAGCTTGGGACTCGTAGGGGCGGGGAACTATGGCTACACCTTC | CASSLGLVGAGNYGYTF
- | - | TRBJ1-1 | TRBV28 | 14 | TGTGCCAGCAGTCCGCCCGGGAGGGCCACTGAAGCTTTCTTT | CASSPPGRATEAFF
- | - | TRBJ2-7 | TRBV10-3 | 12 | TGTGCCATCAGTGAGACGGGCTACGAGCAGTACTTC | CAISETGYEQYF